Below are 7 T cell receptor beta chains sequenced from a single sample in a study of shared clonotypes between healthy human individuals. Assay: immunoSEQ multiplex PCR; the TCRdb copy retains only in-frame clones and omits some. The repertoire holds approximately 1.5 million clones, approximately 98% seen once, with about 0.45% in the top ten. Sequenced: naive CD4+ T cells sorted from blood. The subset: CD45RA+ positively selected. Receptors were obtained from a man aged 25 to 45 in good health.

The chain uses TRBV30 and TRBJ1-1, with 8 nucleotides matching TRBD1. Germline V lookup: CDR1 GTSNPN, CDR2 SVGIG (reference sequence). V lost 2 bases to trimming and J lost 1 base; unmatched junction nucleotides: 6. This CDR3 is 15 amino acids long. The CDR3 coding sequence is TGTGCCTGGAGTCCCACAGGGGGAGCGAACACTGAAGCTTTCTTT. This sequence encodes CAWSPTGGANTEAFF.

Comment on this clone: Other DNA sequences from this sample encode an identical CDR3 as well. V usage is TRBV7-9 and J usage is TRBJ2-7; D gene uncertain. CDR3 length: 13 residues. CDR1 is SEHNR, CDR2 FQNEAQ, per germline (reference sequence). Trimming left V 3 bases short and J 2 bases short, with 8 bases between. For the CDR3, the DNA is TGTGCCAGCAGCTTGGACCGAACCTACGAGCAGTACTTC. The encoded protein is CASSLDRTYEQYF. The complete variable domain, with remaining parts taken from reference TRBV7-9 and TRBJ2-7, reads DTGVSQNPRHKITKRGQNVTFRCDPISEHNRLYWYRQTLGQGPEFLTYFQNEAQLEKSRLLSDRFSAERPKGSFSTLEIQRTEQGDSAMYLCASSLDRTYEQYFGPGTRLTVT.

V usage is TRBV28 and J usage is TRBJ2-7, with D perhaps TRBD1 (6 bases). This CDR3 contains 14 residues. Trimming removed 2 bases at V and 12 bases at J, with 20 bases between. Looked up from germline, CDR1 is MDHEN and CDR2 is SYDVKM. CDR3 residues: CASSLHREYHHSYF. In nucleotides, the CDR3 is TGTGCCAGCAGTTTACACAGGGAATATCACCACTCGTACTTC.

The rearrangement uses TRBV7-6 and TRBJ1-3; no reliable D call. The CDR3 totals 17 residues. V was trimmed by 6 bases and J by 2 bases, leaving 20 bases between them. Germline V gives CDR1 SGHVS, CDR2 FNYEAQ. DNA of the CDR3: TGTGCCAGCAGTTATAAAAGGACGACTTCGCCTGGAAACACCATATATTTT. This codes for CASSYKRTTSPGNTIYF.

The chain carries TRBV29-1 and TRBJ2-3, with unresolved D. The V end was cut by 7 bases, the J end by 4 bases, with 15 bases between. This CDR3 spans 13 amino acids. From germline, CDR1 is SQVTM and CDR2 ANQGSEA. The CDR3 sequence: CSAGTHKSDTQYF. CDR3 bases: TGCAGCGCCGGCACTCACAAATCAGATACGCAGTATTTT.

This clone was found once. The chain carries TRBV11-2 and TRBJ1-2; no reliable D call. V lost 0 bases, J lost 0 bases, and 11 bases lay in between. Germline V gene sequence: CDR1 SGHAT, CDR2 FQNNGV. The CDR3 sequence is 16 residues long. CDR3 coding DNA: TGTGCCAGCAGCTTAGATCCGCACCGACCTAACTATGGCTACACCTTC. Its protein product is CASSLDPHRPNYGYTF.

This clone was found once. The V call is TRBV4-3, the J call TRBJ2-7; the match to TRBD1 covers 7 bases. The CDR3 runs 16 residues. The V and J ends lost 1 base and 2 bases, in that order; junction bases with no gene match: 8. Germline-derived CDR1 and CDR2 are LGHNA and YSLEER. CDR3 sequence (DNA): TGCGCCAGCAGCCAAGTTGGCGGCAGGGGGACCTACGAGCAGTACTTC. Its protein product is CASSQVGGRGTYEQYF.